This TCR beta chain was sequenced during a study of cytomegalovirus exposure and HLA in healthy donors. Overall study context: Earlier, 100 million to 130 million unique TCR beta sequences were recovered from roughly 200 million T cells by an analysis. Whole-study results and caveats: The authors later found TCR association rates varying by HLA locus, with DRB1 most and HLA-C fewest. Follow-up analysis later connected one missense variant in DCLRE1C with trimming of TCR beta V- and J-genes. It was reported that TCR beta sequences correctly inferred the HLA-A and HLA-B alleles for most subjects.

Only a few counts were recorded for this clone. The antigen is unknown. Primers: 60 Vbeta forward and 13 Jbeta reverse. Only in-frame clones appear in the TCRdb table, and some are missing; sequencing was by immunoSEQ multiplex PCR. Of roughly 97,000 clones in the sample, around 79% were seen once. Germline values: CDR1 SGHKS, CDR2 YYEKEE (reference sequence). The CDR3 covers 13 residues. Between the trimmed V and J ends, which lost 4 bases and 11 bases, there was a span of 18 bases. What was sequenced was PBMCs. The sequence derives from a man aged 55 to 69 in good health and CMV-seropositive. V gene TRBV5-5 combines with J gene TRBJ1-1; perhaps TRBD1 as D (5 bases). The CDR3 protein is CASSTSTVIVAFF. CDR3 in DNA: TGTGCCAGCAGCACTTCGACAGTGATAGTCGCTTTCTTT.